This TCR beta chain was captured in a study of blood T cells in healthy people across ages. Through a sample-barcoded 5' primer and a J-beta primer mix, a second PCR was run for about 7 to 12 cycles. TCRdb reprocessed the 5' RACE reads with MiXCR, giving one entry per CDR3 protein. This table holds about a million distinct CDR3 sequences, less than 45% found once. V lost 2 bases and J lost 7, with 12 bases in between. The CDR3 has 14 residues. The germline gives CDR1 MNHEY, CDR2 SVGAGI. The sequence was collected from a man between 18 and 29 years old in good health. The sequencing sample was made of blood. V usage is TRBV6-5 and J usage is TRBJ2-1, with D uncertain. The CDR3 protein is CASSYGKQWNEQFF. DNA of the CDR3: TGTGCCAGCAGTTACGGTAAACAGTGGAATGAGCAGTTCTTC.